This TCR beta chain derives from a study of post-analysis software for immune sequencing data. Notes on this clonotype: At one end the junction does not follow the germline gene, possibly because of a read error.

Unique molecular identifiers were present in the TCR beta cDNA libraries. TCRdb passed the PCR reads through MiXCR, listing each CDR3 protein once. The repertoire holds over 700,000 distinct CDR3 sequences, with roughly 29% as singletons. The source is a girl aged 5-17 years with multiple sclerosis. Source material: blood.

This CDR3 reads CAIPGQGLIGCTF. DNA of the CDR3: TGTGCCATCCCGGGACAGGGATTGATCGGCTGCACCTTC. The chain has TRBV7-9 and TRBJ1-2; 9 bases match TRBD1. The CDR3 runs 13 residues. Germline values: CDR1 SEHNR, CDR2 FQNEAQ (reference sequence).